The entry below gives a single T cell receptor (beta chain) sequence along with its context. The antigen remains unidentified. The protocol was immunoSEQ multiplex PCR, while the TCRdb copy is restricted to in-frame clones and leaves out a portion. The data show about 79,000 clones, roughly 94% seen once. The CDR3 extends over 16 amino acids. The trim removed 5 bases at V and 4 bases at J, leaving 9 bases unmatched. The V gene's germline CDR1 is SGHTA and CDR2 FQGNSA. The data belong to a study of OX40 agonist ivuxolimab in advanced cancers. Background on the study: Three patients showed partial responses: one hepatocellular carcinoma and two cutaneous melanoma cases.

Findings and caveats of the study: CD4+ and CD8+ blood T cells expanded clonally by week 6 at 0.1 to 3.0 mg/kg. The specificity for antigen of the expanded peripheral T cells was not determined.

Peripheral blood came from all dose cohorts at three timepoints. The rearrangement uses TRBV7-2 and TRBJ2-1; 9 bases map to TRBD1. The sample was CD4+ or CD8+ T cells sorted from blood, taken in a trial of the OX40 agonist ivuxolimab. The clonotype comes from an adult with an advanced solid tumor such as melanoma, head and neck, liver or kidney cancer. The DNA for the CDR3 is TGTGCCAGCAGCCCATCCGGACAGGGGTCTTACAATGAGCAGTTCTTC. Amino acids: CASSPSGQGSYNEQFF.